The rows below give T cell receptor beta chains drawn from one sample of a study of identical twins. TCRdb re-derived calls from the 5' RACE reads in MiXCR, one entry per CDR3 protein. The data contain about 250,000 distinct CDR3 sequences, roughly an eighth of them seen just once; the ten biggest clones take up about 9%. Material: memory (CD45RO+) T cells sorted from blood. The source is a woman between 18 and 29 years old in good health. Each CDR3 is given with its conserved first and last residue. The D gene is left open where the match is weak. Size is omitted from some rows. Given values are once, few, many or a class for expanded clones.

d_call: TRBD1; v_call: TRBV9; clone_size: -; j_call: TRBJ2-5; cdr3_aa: CASSVTQGAAETQYF; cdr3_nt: TGTGCCAGCAGCGTAACACAGGGGGCTGCAGAGACCCAGTACTTC
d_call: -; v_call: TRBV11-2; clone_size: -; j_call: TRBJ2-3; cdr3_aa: CASSYGNQGTDTQYF; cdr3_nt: TGTGCCAGCAGCTACGGGAATCAGGGCACAGATACGCAGTATTTT
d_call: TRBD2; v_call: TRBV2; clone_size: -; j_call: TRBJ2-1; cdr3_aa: CASRIAGPYDEQFF; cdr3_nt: TGTGCCAGTCGTATAGCGGGGCCCTACGATGAGCAGTTCTTC
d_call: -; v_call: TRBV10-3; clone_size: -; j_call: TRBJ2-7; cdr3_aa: CAISDPHSAGKGYEQYF; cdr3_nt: TGTGCCATCAGTGACCCCCACTCCGCCGGGAAGGGCTACGAGCAGTACTTC
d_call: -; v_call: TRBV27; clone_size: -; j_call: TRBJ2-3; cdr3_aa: CASRDYRRGADTQYF; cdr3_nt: TGTGCCAGCAGGGACTACCGACGAGGCGCAGATACGCAGTATTTT
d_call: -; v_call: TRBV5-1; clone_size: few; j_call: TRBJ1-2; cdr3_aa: CASSEGDRLRGYTF; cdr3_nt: TGCGCCAGCAGCGAAGGGGACCGTCTTCGGGGCTACACCTTC
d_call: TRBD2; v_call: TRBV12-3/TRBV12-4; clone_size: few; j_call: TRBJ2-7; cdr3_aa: CASSSRSGRAGKSYEQYF; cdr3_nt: TGTGCCAGCAGTTCTCGGAGCGGGAGGGCTGGGAAGTCCTACGAGCAGTACTTC
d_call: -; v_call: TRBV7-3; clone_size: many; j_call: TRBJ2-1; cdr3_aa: CASSDSQKGEQFF; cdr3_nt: TGTGCCAGCAGCGACAGCCAGAAGGGTGAGCAGTTCTTC
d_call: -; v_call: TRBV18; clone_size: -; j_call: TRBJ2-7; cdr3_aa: CASSPPSFYEQYF; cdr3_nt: TGTGCCAGCTCACCACCGTCGTTTTACGAGCAGTACTTC
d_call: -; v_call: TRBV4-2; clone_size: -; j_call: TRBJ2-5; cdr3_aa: CASSQDPRNQETQYF; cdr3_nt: TGTGCCAGCAGCCAAGATCCGAGGAATCAAGAGACCCAGTACTTC
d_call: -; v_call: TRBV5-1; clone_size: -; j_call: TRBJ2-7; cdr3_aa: CASTSVSYEQYF; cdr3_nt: TGCGCCAGTACGTCCGTCTCCTACGAGCAGTACTTC
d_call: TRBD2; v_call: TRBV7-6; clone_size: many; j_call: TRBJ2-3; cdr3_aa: CASSVGRTSGTDTQYF; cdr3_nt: TGTGCCAGCAGCGTAGGGAGGACTAGCGGCACAGATACGCAGTATTTT
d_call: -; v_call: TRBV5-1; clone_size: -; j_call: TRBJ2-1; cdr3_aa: CASSLQNNEQFF; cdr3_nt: TGCGCCAGCAGCCTGCAAAACAATGAGCAGTTCTTC
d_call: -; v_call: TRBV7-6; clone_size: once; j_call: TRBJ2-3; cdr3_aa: CASSRGPITSTDTQYF; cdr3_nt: TGTGCCAGCAGCCGCGGACCGATAACTAGCACAGATACGCAGTATTTT
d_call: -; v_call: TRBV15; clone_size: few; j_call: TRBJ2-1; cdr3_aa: CATSRLTGPPRGSGESYNEQFF; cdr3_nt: TGTGCCACCAGCAGGCTCACAGGTCCTCCGAGGGGGAGCGGGGAGTCCTACAATGAGCAGTTCTTC
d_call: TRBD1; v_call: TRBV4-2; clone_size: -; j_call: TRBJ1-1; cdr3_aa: CASSQDRDRNTEAFF; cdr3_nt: TGTGCCAGCAGCCAAGACCGGGACAGGAACACTGAAGCTTTCTTT
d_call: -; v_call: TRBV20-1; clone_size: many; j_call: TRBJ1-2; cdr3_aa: CSAGGLIPADGYTF; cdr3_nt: TGCAGTGCGGGGGGGTTAATCCCGGCGGATGGCTACACCTTC
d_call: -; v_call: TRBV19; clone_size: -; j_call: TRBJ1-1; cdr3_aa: CASSTGTEAFF; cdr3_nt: TGTGCCAGTAGTACAGGGACTGAAGCTTTCTTT
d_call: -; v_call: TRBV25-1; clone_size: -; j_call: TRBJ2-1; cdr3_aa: CASSFGDEQFF; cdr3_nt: TGTGCCAGCAGTTTCGGGGATGAGCAGTTCTTC
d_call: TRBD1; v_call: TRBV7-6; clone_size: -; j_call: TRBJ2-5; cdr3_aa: CASSLAWTGGETQYF; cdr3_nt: TGTGCCAGCAGCTTAGCATGGACAGGGGGAGAGACCCAGTACTTC
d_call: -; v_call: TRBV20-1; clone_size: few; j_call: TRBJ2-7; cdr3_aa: CSAPNSQGGYEQYF; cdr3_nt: TGCAGTGCTCCGAACAGTCAGGGGGGCTACGAGCAGTACTTC
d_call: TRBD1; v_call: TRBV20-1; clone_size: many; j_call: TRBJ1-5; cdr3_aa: CSAEDRGGSQPQHF; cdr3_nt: TGCAGTGCTGAGGACAGGGGAGGGAGTCAGCCCCAGCATTTT
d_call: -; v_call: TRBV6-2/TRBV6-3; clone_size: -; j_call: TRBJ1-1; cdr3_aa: CASSYVSLNTEAFF; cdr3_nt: TGTGCCAGCAGTTACGTGTCGTTGAACACTGAAGCTTTCTTT
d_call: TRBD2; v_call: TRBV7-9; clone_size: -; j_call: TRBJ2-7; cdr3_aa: CASSRGLAGYEQYF; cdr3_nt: TGTGCCAGCAGCAGGGGACTAGCGGGCTACGAGCAGTACTTC
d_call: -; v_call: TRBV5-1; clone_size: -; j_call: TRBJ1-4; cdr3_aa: CASGEGATNEKLFF; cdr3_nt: TGCGCCAGCGGTGAGGGTGCAACTAATGAAAAACTGTTTTTT
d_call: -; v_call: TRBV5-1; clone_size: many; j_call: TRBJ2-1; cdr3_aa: CASSLPSVVGASINEQFF; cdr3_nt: TGCGCCAGCAGCTTACCTTCCGTGGTTGGGGCTTCAATCAATGAGCAGTTCTTC
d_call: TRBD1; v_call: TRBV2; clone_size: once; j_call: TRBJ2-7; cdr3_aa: CASSGQGGTHEQYF; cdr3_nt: TGTGCCAGCAGTGGACAGGGGGGGACCCACGAGCAGTACTTC
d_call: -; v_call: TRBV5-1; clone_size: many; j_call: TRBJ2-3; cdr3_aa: CASSPGPSTDTQYF; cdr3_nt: TGCGCCAGCAGCCCGGGACCTAGCACAGATACGCAGTATTTT
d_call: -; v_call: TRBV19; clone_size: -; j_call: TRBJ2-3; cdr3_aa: CASSPSSTDTQYF; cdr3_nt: TGTGCCAGTAGCCCATCTAGCACAGATACGCAGTATTTT
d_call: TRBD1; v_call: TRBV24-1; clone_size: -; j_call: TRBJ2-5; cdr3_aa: CATSDSKTGGQETQYF; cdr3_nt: TGTGCCACCAGTGATTCTAAGACAGGGGGCCAAGAGACCCAGTACTTC
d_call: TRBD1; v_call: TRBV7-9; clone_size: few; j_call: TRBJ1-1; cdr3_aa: CASSMGQGLRTEAFF; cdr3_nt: TGTGCCAGCAGCATGGGACAGGGGCTGAGAACTGAAGCTTTCTTT
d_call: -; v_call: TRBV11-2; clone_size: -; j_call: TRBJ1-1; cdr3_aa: CASSFPENTEAFF; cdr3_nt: TGTGCCAGCAGCTTCCCCGAGAACACTGAAGCTTTCTTT